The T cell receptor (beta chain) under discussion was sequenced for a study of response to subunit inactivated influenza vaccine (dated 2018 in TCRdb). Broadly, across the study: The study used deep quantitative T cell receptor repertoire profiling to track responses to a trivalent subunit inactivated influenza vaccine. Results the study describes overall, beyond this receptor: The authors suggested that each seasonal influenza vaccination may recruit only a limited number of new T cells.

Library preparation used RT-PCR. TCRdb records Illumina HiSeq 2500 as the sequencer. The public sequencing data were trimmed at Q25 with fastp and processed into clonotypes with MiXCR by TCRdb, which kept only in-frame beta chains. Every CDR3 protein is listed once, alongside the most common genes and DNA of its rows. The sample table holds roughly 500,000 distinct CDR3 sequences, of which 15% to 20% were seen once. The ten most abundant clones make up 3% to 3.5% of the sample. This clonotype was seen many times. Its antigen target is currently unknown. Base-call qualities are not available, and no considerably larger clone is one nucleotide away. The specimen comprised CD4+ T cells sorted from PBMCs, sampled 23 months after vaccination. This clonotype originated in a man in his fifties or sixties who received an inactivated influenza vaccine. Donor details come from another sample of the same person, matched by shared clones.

The bases are TGTGCCAGCACTAGCACAGATACGCAGTATTTT. Its protein product is CASTSTDTQYF. The sequence joins TRBV12-3 or TRBV12-4 to TRBJ2-3, with the D segment identity uncertain. From the cysteine up to the phenylalanine, the CDR3 has a length of 11 residues. Only CDR3 DNA remains: 33 bases, in frame from the first base. V was cut back by 7 bases and J by 0 bases, leaving a gap of 2 bases between them.